Listed below are T cell receptor beta chains from one sample, sequenced in a study of shared clonotypes between healthy human individuals. Using immunoSEQ multiplex PCR, the repertoire was profiled, and TCRdb retains in-frame clones only, with some absent. The table has 600,000 to 750,000 clones, roughly 70% seen once. The sample consisted of memory CD4+ T cells sorted from blood. These receptors were obtained from a woman aged 30 to 39 in good health. Each CDR3 is given without its conserved first and last residue. D genes are given only for firm matches.

NA TRBJ1-4 TRBV5-1 ASSSGLADEKLF
NA TRBJ2-1 TRBV5-1 ASSLGQQLNEQF
NA TRBJ2-3 TRBV4-2 ASSQKVLSNTQY
TRBD1 TRBJ1-5 TRBV19 ASSGTGGGQPQH
NA TRBJ1-2 TRBV5-6 ASSLSGQGWGYT
TRBD1 TRBJ2-2 TRBV2 AILAWTGGHGELF
NA TRBJ1-3 TRBV9 ASSPQGNTIY
TRBD1 TRBJ2-3 TRBV19 ASRLGWGQKSTDTQY
NA TRBJ2-1 TRBV5-1 ASSLLTTRRGQF
NA TRBJ2-6 TRBV5-1 ASSWESSGANVLT
NA TRBJ2-5 TRBV9 ASSVVAGVKETQY
NA TRBJ1-5 TRBV10-3 AISEGGRQPQH
NA TRBJ2-3 TRBV28 ASTMGGVSGDTQY
NA TRBJ2-2 TRBV5-1 ASSLSAGITGELF
NA TRBJ2-1 TRBV11-2 ASRLGLESNEQF
TRBD1 TRBJ1-3 TRBV30 AWLPRDRVGNTIY
NA TRBJ1-5 TRBV6-6 ASSSDGFQPQH
NA TRBJ1-5 TRBV10-2 ASSASGFQPQH
NA TRBJ1-1 TRBV7-9 ASSSYLGQGKTEAF
NA TRBJ2-3 TRBV18 ASSYGSGASTDTQY
NA TRBJ2-7 TRBV18 ASSSSPLEQY
NA TRBJ2-7 TRBV5-8 ASSQRLAGRREQY
NA TRBJ2-6 TRBV15 ATSRDPSSGANVLT
TRBD1 TRBJ1-2 TRBV18 ASSPDRDVFRGYT
NA TRBJ2-7 TRBV10-3 AISDNSGNYEQY
TRBD1 TRBJ1-1 TRBV7-9 ASSINRDRVGTEAF
NA TRBJ1-1 TRBV27 ASSPNRMAGTEAF
TRBD1 TRBJ2-7 TRBV2 ASSRDRVYEQY
NA TRBJ2-1 TRBV7-9 ASSDPGGAPNEQF
NA TRBJ1-1 TRBV4-1 ASSQGRGSLNTEAF
NA TRBJ1-1 TRBV29-1 SVVVELNTEAF
TRBD1 NA TRBV4-2 ASSQGVRTGRDEQY
TRBD2 TRBJ2-1 TRBV18 ASSPIAGGSSYNEQF
TRBD2 TRBJ2-1 TRBV25-1 ASSDTSTSGGSYNEQF
NA TRBJ1-1 TRBV5-4 ASSPWGKTEAF
TRBD1 TRBJ2-6 TRBV11-2 ASSPGTDPSGANVLT
TRBD1 TRBJ2-1 TRBV10-3 AIKGTGYNEQF
NA TRBJ2-7 TRBV19 ASSFPGSHEQY
NA TRBJ1-2 TRBV18 ASSPRTANYGYT
NA TRBJ2-1 TRBV10-1 ASSEMDPPVEQF
TRBD2 TRBJ2-2 TRBV19 ASSRRLAGNTGELF
TRBD1 TRBJ2-7 TRBV30 AWDRGPLDEQY
TRBD1 TRBJ1-2 TRBV5-5 ASSLTGGSRGYT
TRBD1 TRBJ2-1 TRBV5-6 ASSPKDYRGEQF
NA TRBJ2-5 TRBV19 ASSIWGETQY
TRBD2 TRBJ2-1 TRBV4-1 ASSQVLAAAYNEQF
TRBD1 TRBJ2-7 TRBV5-1 ASSRGTGANEQY
NA TRBJ2-5 TRBV7-2 ASSSGKEEGEGSQY
NA TRBJ1-5 TRBV19 ASRPSNQPQH
TRBD1 TRBJ1-2 TRBV7-8 ASNSDGQGTGGYT
NA TRBJ1-5 TRBV28 ASSLGRDSNQPQH
NA TRBJ2-7 TRBV25-1 ASSEGRGLTSNYEQY
NA TRBJ2-6 TRBV2 ASSDRVAGANVLT
TRBD2 TRBJ2-5 TRBV7-4 ASSFGGGPMETQY
NA TRBJ2-2 TRBV5-8 ASSLASVGFGELF